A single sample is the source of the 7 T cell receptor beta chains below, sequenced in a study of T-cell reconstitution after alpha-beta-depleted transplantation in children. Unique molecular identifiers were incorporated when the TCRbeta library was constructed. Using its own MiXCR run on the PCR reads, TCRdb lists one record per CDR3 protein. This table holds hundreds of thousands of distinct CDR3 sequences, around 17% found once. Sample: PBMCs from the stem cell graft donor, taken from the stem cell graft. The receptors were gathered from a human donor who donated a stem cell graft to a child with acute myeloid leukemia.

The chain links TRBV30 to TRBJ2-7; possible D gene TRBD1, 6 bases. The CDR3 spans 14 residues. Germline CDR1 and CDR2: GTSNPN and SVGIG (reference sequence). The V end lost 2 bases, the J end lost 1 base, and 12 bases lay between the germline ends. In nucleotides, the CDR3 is TGTGCCTGGAGTCCGGGACATAAATCCTACGAGCAGTACTTC. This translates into CAWSPGHKSYEQYF.

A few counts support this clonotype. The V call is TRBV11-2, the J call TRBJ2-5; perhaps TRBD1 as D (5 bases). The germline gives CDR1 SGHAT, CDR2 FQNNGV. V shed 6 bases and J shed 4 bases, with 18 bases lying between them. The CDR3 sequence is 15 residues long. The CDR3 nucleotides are TGTGCCAGCAGGACCGGGCCCAGGGATGGAGAGACCCAGTACTTC. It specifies CASRTGPRDGETQYF.

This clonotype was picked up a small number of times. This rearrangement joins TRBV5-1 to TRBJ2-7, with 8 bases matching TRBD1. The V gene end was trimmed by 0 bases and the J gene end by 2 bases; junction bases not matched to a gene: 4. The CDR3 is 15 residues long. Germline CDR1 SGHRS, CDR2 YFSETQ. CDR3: CASSLGVTGAYEQYV. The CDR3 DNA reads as TGCGCCAGCAGCTTGGGGGTGACAGGGGCCTACGAGCAGTACGTC.

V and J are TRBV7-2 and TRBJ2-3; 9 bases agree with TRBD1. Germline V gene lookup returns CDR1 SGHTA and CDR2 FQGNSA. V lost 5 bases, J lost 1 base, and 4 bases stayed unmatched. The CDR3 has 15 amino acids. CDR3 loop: CASSTRTGGTDTQYF. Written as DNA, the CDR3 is TGTGCCAGCAGCACAAGGACAGGGGGCACAGATACGCAGTATTTT.

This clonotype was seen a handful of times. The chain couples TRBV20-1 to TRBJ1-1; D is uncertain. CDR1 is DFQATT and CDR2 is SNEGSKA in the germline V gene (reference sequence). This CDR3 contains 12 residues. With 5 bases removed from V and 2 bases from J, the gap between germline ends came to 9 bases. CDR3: CSAPGPNTEAFF. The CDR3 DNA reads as TGCAGTGCTCCGGGTCCAAACACTGAAGCTTTCTTT.

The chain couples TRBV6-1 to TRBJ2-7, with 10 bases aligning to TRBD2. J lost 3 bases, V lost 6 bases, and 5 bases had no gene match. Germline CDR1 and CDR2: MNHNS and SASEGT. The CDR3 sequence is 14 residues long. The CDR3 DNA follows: TGTGCCAGCAGACTGACTAGCGGGTTCTACGAGCAGTACTTC. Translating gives CASRLTSGFYEQYF.

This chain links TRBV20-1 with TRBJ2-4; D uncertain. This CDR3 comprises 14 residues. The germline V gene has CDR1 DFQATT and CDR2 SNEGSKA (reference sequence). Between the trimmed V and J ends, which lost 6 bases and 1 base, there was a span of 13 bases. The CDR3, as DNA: TGCAGTGCGGTAGTCCCGGCGGCCAAAAACATTCAGTACTTC. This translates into CSAVVPAAKNIQYF.